The 25 T cell receptor beta chains presented below share a single source sample, sequenced in a study of blood T cell repertoires in COVID-19. Clones were sequenced by immunoSEQ multiplex PCR, and TCRdb holds only the in-frame ones, with some missing. Altogether about 210,000 clones are present, about 83% being singletons, with the ten largest covering 2% to 3%. The material sequenced was peripheral blood. These receptor sequences come from a woman in her thirties or forties with active or convalescent COVID-19.

This chain joins TRBV24-1 and TRBJ2-3; TRBD2 matches 12 bases. Germline CDR1 is KGHDR and CDR2 is SFDVKD. The CDR3 totals 16 residues. J lost 4 bases, V lost 2 bases, and 3 bases had no gene match. As DNA, the CDR3 is TGTGCCACCAGTGATTGGACTAGCGGGGACGCAGATACGCAGTATTTT. It yields the protein CATSDWTSGDADTQYF.

This chain joins TRBV5-4 and TRBJ1-2; 8 nucleotides align to TRBD1. This CDR3 is 14 amino acids long. In germline, CDR1 is SGHNT, CDR2 YYREEE (reference sequence). Unmatched junction bases numbered 6, after V lost 4 bases and J lost 4 bases. The CDR3 loop is CASSLPGGGYGYTF. CDR3 sequence (DNA): TGTGCCAGCAGCCTTCCAGGGGGCGGCTATGGCTACACCTTC.

This chain links TRBV2 with TRBJ2-1; 9 bases are a match to TRBD2. Germline CDR1 SNHLY, CDR2 FYNNEI. The V segment lost 3 bases and the J segment 12 bases; nucleotides outside the gene matches: 9. The CDR3 runs 14 residues. The DNA for the CDR3 is TGTGCCAGCAGTGATAGCGGGAGTCCACAAGCGCAGTTCTTC. As protein: CASSDSGSPQAQFF.

The rearrangement joins TRBV28 to TRBJ2-1, with D possibly TRBD2 on 7 matching bases. Germline V gene sequence: CDR1 MDHEN, CDR2 SYDVKM. V was pared by 6 bases and J by 12 bases, with 15 bases between. The length of the CDR3 is 12 residues. CDR3 sequence reads: CASRAEGGRQFF. The DNA of the CDR3 is TGTGCCAGCAGAGCCGAGGGGGGGCGGCAGTTCTTC.

The V gene is TRBV12-3 or TRBV12-4, the J gene TRBJ2-3, with D uncertain. The CDR3 totals 13 residues. The V end was cut by 2 bases, the J end by 2 bases, with 5 bases between. The CDR3 region has the DNA TGTGCCAGCAGTTTATTTAACACAGATACGCAGTATTTT. It codes for CASSLFNTDTQYF.

The CDR3 nucleotides are TGTGCCAGCAGACAAAGATCAGGGGCCCCTAACTATGGCTACACCTTC. Encoded protein: CASRQRSGAPNYGYTF. The chain has TRBV28 and TRBJ1-2; possibly TRBD1 for D (6 bases). Germline V CDR1 and CDR2: MDHEN, SYDVKM. The CDR3 consists of 16 residues. Trimming left V 6 bases short and J 0 bases short, with 17 bases between.

This clone was counted between two and nine times. This chain connects TRBV19 to TRBJ2-1; TRBD2 matches 11 bases. Per germline, CDR1 LNHDA and CDR2 SQIVND (reference sequence). CDR3 size: 16 residues. Trimming at V came to 4 bases and at J to 1 base, leaving 3 bases not matched to a gene. The CDR3 DNA reads TGTGCCAGTAGTAGTAGCGGGAGGGCGTCCTACAATGAGCAGTTCTTC. Its protein is CASSSSGRASYNEQFF.

Here the CDR3 DNA reads TGTGCCAGCAGCCTCAGGGGCGACGACACTGAAGCTTTCTTT. It specifies CASSLRGDDTEAFF. The V gene is TRBV3-1 (or the pseudogene TRBV3-2), the J gene TRBJ1-1; D is possibly TRBD1 (6 bases). V was shortened by 4 bases and J by 3 bases, with 12 bases between the two germline ends. The germline gives CDR1 LGHDT, CDR2 YNNKEL (reference sequence). The CDR3 length is 14 residues.

The chain carries TRBV4-3 and TRBJ2-6; D possibly corresponds to TRBD1 (5 bases). The CDR3 runs to 15 residues. From germline, CDR1 is LGHNA and CDR2 YSLEER. Deletions cut 8 bases from V and 0 bases from J, with 11 bases between. The CDR3 reads CASGVRGSGANVLTF. CDR3 DNA sequence: TGCGCCAGCGGAGTTAGGGGCTCTGGGGCCAACGTCCTGACTTTC.

This clone was recorded a few times. This chain uses TRBV5-1 with TRBJ1-1; the match to TRBD1 covers 11 bases. The V segment lost 4 bases and the J segment 0 bases; nucleotides outside the gene matches: 5. The CDR3 runs 16 residues. From germline, CDR1 is SGHRS and CDR2 YFSETQ. As DNA, the CDR3 is TGCGCCAGCAGCAAAGGGACAGGGGGTATGAACACTGAAGCTTTCTTT. This codes for CASSKGTGGMNTEAFF.

This clone was detected only once. The V call is TRBV24-1, the J call TRBJ2-5, with 9 bases fitting TRBD1. CDR1 is KGHDR and CDR2 is SFDVKD in the germline V gene. CDR3 length: 15 residues. The V gene end was trimmed by 5 bases and the J gene end by 1 base; junction bases not matched to a gene: 4. The CDR3 reads CATSVSGQGQETQYF. CDR3 coding DNA: TGTGCCACCAGTGTTTCGGGACAGGGCCAAGAGACCCAGTACTTC.

J is TRBJ2-2 and V is TRBV12-3 or TRBV12-4; possible D gene TRBD1, 6 bases. The CDR3 totals 13 residues. V was cut by 5 bases and J by 4 bases, with 8 bases left in between. In DNA, the CDR3 is TGTGCCAGCAGTGACAGGTCCACCGGGGAGCTGTTTTTT. It encodes CASSDRSTGELFF.

This clone was seen a few times. V gene TRBV4-2 combines with J gene TRBJ2-5; D is possibly TRBD2 (5 bases). V shed 0 bases and J shed 5 bases, with 16 bases lying between them. The CDR3 covers 16 residues. Germline CDR1 is LGHNA and CDR2 is YNFKEQ. CDR3 in amino acids: CASSQDRGTREETQYF. The CDR3 nucleotides read TGTGCCAGCAGCCAAGACCGGGGAACGAGGGAGGAGACCCAGTACTTC.

The genes are TRBV4-1 and TRBJ2-3, with TRBD2 matching 11 bases. Germline-derived CDR1 and CDR2 are MGHRA and YSYEKL. V lost 2 bases to trimming and J lost 1 base; unmatched junction nucleotides: 11. This CDR3 contains 19 residues. The CDR3 sequence is CASSQLPPQLAGGTDTQYF. CDR3 DNA sequence: TGCGCCAGCAGCCAACTACCACCCCAACTAGCGGGAGGCACAGATACGCAGTATTTT.

The CDR3 nucleotides are TGTGCCAGCAGCTTAGGGGGGCCCCACGGATCACCCCTCCACTTT. This translates into CASSLGGPHGSPLHF. This chain connects TRBV7-8 to TRBJ1-6; D may be TRBD1 (6 bases). Germline V CDR1 and CDR2: SGHVS, FQNEAQ. V lost 1 base to trimming and J lost 10 bases, with 14 bases between them. CDR3 length: 15 residues.

V and J are TRBV28 and TRBJ2-2; weak D call: TRBD2 (5 bases). Germline V gene data show CDR1 as MDHEN and CDR2 as SYDVKM. The CDR3 length is 14 residues. V lost 4 bases, J lost 3 bases, and 9 bases lay in between. In DNA, the CDR3 is TGTGCCAGCAGTTCGAGACTATACACCGGGGAGCTGTTTTTT. Residues: CASSSRLYTGELFF.

CDR3 sequence: CASTDTGTGITGELFF. The CDR3, as DNA: TGTGCCAGCACGGATACCGGGACAGGGATCACCGGGGAGCTGTTTTTT. The chain uses TRBV21-1 and TRBJ2-2; the table assigns TRBD1, which was not confirmed against the DNA. TRBV21-1 is recorded as a pseudogene. There are 16 residues in the CDR3.

The chain is built from TRBV9 and TRBJ2-3; TRBD2 aligns across 10 bases. With 4 bases clipped from V and 5 bases from J, the junction kept 10 bases outside the gene matches. The germline V gene encodes CDR1 SGDLS and CDR2 YYNGEE. CDR3 size: 16 residues. This CDR3 is CASSSLSGGPEDTQYF. CDR3 nucleotides: TGTGCCAGCAGCTCCCTTAGCGGGGGGCCCGAAGATACGCAGTATTTT. Based on the CDR3 plus reference TRBV9 and TRBJ2-3, the full variable domain is DSGVTQTPKHLITATGQRVTLRCSPRSGDLSVYWYQQSLDQGLQFLIQYYNGEERAKGNILERFSAQQFPDLHSELNLSSLELGDSALYFCASSSLSGGPEDTQYFGPGTRLTVL.

This clone came up a few times. The chain links TRBV30 to TRBJ2-1, with TRBD2 identical over 12 bases. V dropped 3 bases and J dropped 5; count of bases not matched to a gene: 8. CDR1 and CDR2 from the germline V gene are GTSNPN and SVGIG (reference sequence). The CDR3 extends over 16 amino acids. The CDR3 loop is CAWRTRGLAGHNEQFF. In DNA, the CDR3 is TGTGCCTGGAGAACCCGGGGACTAGCGGGCCACAATGAGCAGTTCTTC.

This clone was recorded once. This chain links TRBV4-2 with TRBJ2-1; 15 bases are shared with TRBD2. CDR3 length: 19 residues. Trimming cost V 1 base and J 1 base; bases outside gene matches: 5. Germline CDR1 and CDR2: LGHNA and YNFKEQ. CDR3 in amino acids: CASSQGTSGGAESYNEQFF. CDR3 sequence (DNA): TGTGCCAGCAGCCAAGGGACTAGCGGGGGGGCCGAGTCCTACAATGAGCAGTTCTTC.

This clone was counted between two and nine times. This sequence joins TRBV28 and TRBJ2-1; TRBD1 matches at 7 bases. V dropped 4 bases and J dropped 13; count of bases not matched to a gene: 7. Per the germline V gene, CDR1 is MDHEN and CDR2 is SYDVKM. The CDR3 length is 12 residues. CDR3 DNA: TGTGCCAGCAGTTCACCACAGGGGAAACAGTTCTTC. Translated, it gives CASSSPQGKQFF. Drawing the rest from reference TRBV28 and TRBJ2-1, the complete variable domain is DVKVTQSSRYLVKRTGEKVFLECVQDMDHENMFWYRQDPGLGLRLIYFSYDVKMKEKGDIPEGYSVSREKKERFSLILESASTNQTSMYLCASSSPQGKQFFGPGTRLTVL.

J is TRBJ1-3 and V is TRBV11-3; D not resolved. CDR1 is SGHNT, CDR2 YENEEA, per germline. The CDR3 totals 16 residues. Trimming cost V 6 bases and J 1 base, with 16 bases left between them. This CDR3 is CASSRPSAKSGNTIYF. For the CDR3, the DNA is TGTGCCAGCAGTCGACCCTCAGCGAAGTCTGGAAACACCATATATTTT. Full variable domain (remainder filled in from reference TRBV11-3 and TRBJ1-3): EAGVVQSPRYKIIEKKQPVAFWCNPISGHNTLYWYLQNLGQGPELLIRYENEEAVDDSQLPKDRFSAERLKGVDSTLKIQPAELGDSAVYLCASSRPSAKSGNTIYFGEGSWLTVV.

This clone came up once. The chain combines TRBV19 with TRBJ1-1; perhaps TRBD1 as D (6 bases). The CDR3 length is 14 residues. Germline CDR1 and CDR2: LNHDA and SQIVND (reference sequence). V lost 7 bases, J lost 9 bases, and 21 bases lay in between. The CDR3 bases are TGTGCCAGTACCATACCCGGGACACCAAGGAAAGCTTTCTTT. Translated: CASTIPGTPRKAFF.

This clone was found once. J is TRBJ2-2 and V is TRBV2; D is possibly TRBD1 (6 bases). The CDR3 consists of 15 residues. The V end was cut by 5 bases, the J end by 3 bases, with 13 bases between. Germline V gene data show CDR1 as SNHLY and CDR2 as FYNNEI. In nucleotides, the CDR3 is TGTGCCAGCAGTCGTGCAGGGGCGGACACCGGGGAGCTGTTTTTT. It is translated as CASSRAGADTGELFF. The full variable domain, with the rest looked up from reference TRBV2 and TRBJ2-2, is EPEVTQTPSHQVTQMGQEVILRCVPISNHLYFYWYRQILGQKVEFLVSFYNNEISEKSEIFDDQFSVERPDGSNFTLKIRSTKLEDSAMYFCASSRAGADTGELFFGEGSRLTVL.

J is TRBJ2-5 and V is TRBV10-3; D may be TRBD2 (6 bases). The V and J ends lost 10 bases and 5 bases respectively, with 20 bases between them. This CDR3 comprises 14 residues. The germline CDR1 and CDR2 sequences are ENHRY and SYGVKD. CDR3: CATGEVAMGETQYF. The CDR3 nucleotides are TGTGCCACCGGGGAGGTAGCCATGGGGGAGACCCAGTACTTC.